Each of the 3 T cell receptor beta chains below was sequenced from the same sample in a study of blood T cell repertoires in COVID-19. Clones were sequenced by immunoSEQ multiplex PCR, and TCRdb holds only the in-frame ones, with some missing. Of fewer than 60,000 clones in the sample, around 90% are singletons; the top ten hold roughly a fifth. Sequenced input: peripheral blood. The receptors stem from a human donor in a cohort sampled during active COVID-19.

The chain joins TRBV10-1 to TRBJ1-2; D not resolved. Looked up from germline, CDR1 is WNHNN and CDR2 is SYGVQD (reference sequence). This CDR3 contains 12 residues. With 4 bases removed from V and 8 bases from J, the gap between germline ends came to 11 bases. DNA for the CDR3: TGCGCCAGCAGTGCGGAAGGAGGCGGCTACACCTTC. Residues: CASSAEGGGYTF.

The CDR3 reads CASSHNRVVGSEQYF. The CDR3 coding sequence is TGCGCCAGCAGCCATAACAGGGTGGTGGGGAGCGAGCAGTACTTC. This chain joins TRBV4-1 and TRBJ2-7, with a possible D match to TRBD1 (6 bases). Trimming removed 3 bases at V and 6 bases at J, with 18 bases between. The germline CDR1 and CDR2 sequences are MGHRA and YSYEKL. The CDR3 runs to 15 residues.

A few counts support this clone. This chain connects TRBV6-2 or TRBV6-3 to TRBJ2-7; D perhaps matches TRBD1 (5 bases). Germline CDR1 and CDR2: MNHEY and SVGEGT. This CDR3 has 14 amino acids. Trimming took off 2 bases at V and 4 bases at J, with 12 bases between the two ends. As DNA, the CDR3 is TGTGCCAGCAGTTACACCAGGGTGGGATACGAGCAGTACTTC. It specifies CASSYTRVGYEQYF.